The clone carrying this TCR beta chain was found a few times. Its antigen remains unidentified. Notes on the study in general: In terms of TCR gene usage, tumor memory CD4+ T cells clustered together with blood and lymph node memory CD4+ cells, as well as with lymph node naive CD4+ cells. The larger cohort examined one V-J beta rearrangement, not whole repertoires. Tumor Treg TCRs overlapped most with tumor naive CD4+ cells.

This CDR3 is built from 15 residues. CDR1 is MGHRA and CDR2 is YSYEKL in the germline V gene. Trimming took 1 base from V and 6 from J, leaving 13 bases between them. Full-length variable regions came from constant-region reverse primers plus semi-nested Nested Universal Primer A PCR. MiXCR was run by TCRdb on the 5' RACE reads, yielding one entry per CDR3 protein. The data show about 9,000 distinct CDR3 sequences, around 44% seen once. Tregs were sorted as CD4+CD25+CD127-/low cells. The source material was Tregs sorted from a lymph node. The origin of this receptor is a female donor with breast cancer. V usage is TRBV4-1 and J usage is TRBJ2-1; D gene unclear. The CDR3 loop is CASSQGGYYLNEQFF. In DNA form, the CDR3 reads TGCGCCAGCAGCCAAGGTGGTTACTACCTCAATGAGCAGTTCTTC.